The 6 T cell receptor beta chains in this list originate from one sample, sequenced in a study of human T cells and chemical hapten exposure. TCRdb re-derived calls from the RACE reads in MiXCR, one entry per CDR3 protein. Among more than 90,000 distinct CDR3 sequences, 9.5% to 12% were seen once, and the ten largest hold 2.5% to 4%. Specified time point: patch test 2, 6 weeks after DPC sensitization. Specified treatment: therapeutic diphenylcyclopropenone sensitization with weekly scalp DPC. Sequenced here: whole blood, sampled in connection with sensitization to the hapten diphenylcyclopropenone (DPC). Receptors were obtained from a woman between 40 and 50 years old with alopecia areata. Some clones in this sample may be carry-over from other donors' samples.

This clonotype has more than one count but fewer than ten. The chain links TRBV5-6 to TRBJ2-7; no clear D gene. V was shortened by 4 bases and J by 1 base, with 12 bases between the two germline ends. Germline CDR1 is SGHDT and CDR2 is YYEEEE. The CDR3 runs to 14 residues. In DNA form, the CDR3 reads TGTGCCAGCAGCCCGGGTGCGATTTCCTACGAGCAGTACTTC. Protein: CASSPGAISYEQYF.

V usage is TRBV6-2 or TRBV6-3 and J usage is TRBJ2-7; D is possibly TRBD2 (5 bases). V lost 7 bases and J lost 6, with 19 bases in between. There are 14 residues in the CDR3. Per the germline V gene, CDR1 is MNHEY and CDR2 is SVGEGT. The CDR3 nucleotides read TGTGCCAGCAAAGGAAGTGGGAGCTGGATCGAGCAGTACTTC. Translation gives CASKGSGSWIEQYF.

The gene calls are TRBV6-2 or TRBV6-3 and TRBJ2-3; D ambiguous. Deletions cut 7 bases from V and 4 bases from J, with 12 bases between. Per germline, CDR1 MNHEY and CDR2 SVGEGT. This CDR3 has 13 amino acids. CDR3 coding DNA: TGTGCCAGCATGCGGAGATGGGCAGATACGCAGTATTTT. Its protein is CASMRRWADTQYF.

The table lists this clonotype with many counts. The chain is built from TRBV29-1 and TRBJ2-3; TRBD1 might be the D (5 bases). CDR3 length equals 11 residues. Germline CDR1 reads SQVTM; CDR2 reads ANQGSEA. V gave up 8 bases and J gave up 5 bases, with 11 bases separating them. The CDR3 sequence: CSPGYGDTQYF. The CDR3 nucleotides are TGCAGCCCAGGGTACGGAGATACGCAGTATTTT.

This chain uses TRBV9 with TRBJ2-4, with D hard to call. V lost 0 bases and J lost 0, with 10 bases in between. The CDR3 has 16 residues. Germline values: CDR1 SGDLS, CDR2 YYNGEE. This CDR3 is CASSVGTNGAKNIQYF. The CDR3 DNA reads TGTGCCAGCAGCGTAGGCACCAACGGAGCCAAAAACATTCAGTACTTC.

In DNA form, the CDR3 reads TGCGCCAGCAGCCAATCCGGGCCAACAGGTGAAAAACTGTTTTTT. Residues: CASSQSGPTGEKLFF. V usage is TRBV4-3 and J usage is TRBJ1-4, with D maybe TRBD1 (5 bases). Germline values: CDR1 LGHNA, CDR2 YSLEER. The CDR3 runs to 15 residues. Trimming took off 2 bases at V and 7 bases at J, with 14 bases between the two ends.